A selection of T cell receptor beta chains follows, all from one sample in a study of CD8+CD57+ T cells in acquired aplastic anemia. TCRdb ran MiXCR on the reads and lists one entry per CDR3 protein. The sample has about 190,000 distinct CDR3 sequences; about 53% are singletons. Sequencing input: sorted CD4+, CD8+, or CD8+CD57+ T cells (not recorded which) from PBMCs. The receptors here all came from a human donor in good health, serving as a control. Each CDR3 is given with its conserved first and last residue. D genes are given only for firm matches. Clone size is shown for a subset of rows, as once, few, many or a class of expanded clone.

j_call clone_size v_call d_call cdr3_nt cdr3_aa
TRBJ2-7 many TRBV7-6 NA TGTGCCAGCAGCCAATTAGGGGGGGGCTCCTACGAGCAGTACTTC CASSQLGGGSYEQYF
TRBJ1-5 NA TRBV9 NA NA CASSVASGTGGEKLFFGDLQPQHF
TRBJ2-7 NA TRBV7-9 NA TGTGCCAGCAGCCATCCCGACGGTCCCCTCTCCGAGCAGTACTTC CASSHPDGPLSEQYF
TRBJ2-1 once TRBV7-9 TRBD2 TGTGCCAGCAGTCTCCCTAGCGGGTACTACAATGAGCAGTTCTTC CASSLPSGYYNEQFF
TRBJ2-1 NA TRBV13 TRBD1 TGTGCCGGCAGCCTAGGGGACAGGGGCAGGGTGAATGAGCAGTTCTTC CAGSLGDRGRVNEQFF
TRBJ2-7 NA TRBV7-9 NA TGTGCCAGCAGCTTAGGCCCCTTCTACGAGCAGTACTTC CASSLGPFYEQYF
TRBJ1-4 NA TRBV29-1 TRBD1 TGCAGCGTTGTTCGGGACAGACCAAATGAAAAACTGTTTTTT CSVVRDRPNEKLFF
TRBJ1-5 many TRBV10-2 NA TGCGCCAGCAGTGAGTCGGGGAATCAGCCCCAGCATTTT CASSESGNQPQHF
TRBJ2-7 NA TRBV5-1 TRBD1 TGCGCCAGCAGCCCTGCGGGACAGGGAGGTAGCGAGCAGTACTTC CASSPAGQGGSEQYF
TRBJ1-2 NA TRBV10-3 NA NA CAISEMEYGYTFGSGTRLAF
TRBJ2-7 once TRBV5-1 TRBD1 TGCGCCAGCAGCCTGGACAGGGACAACGAGCAGTACTTC CASSLDRDNEQYF
TRBJ2-3 many TRBV2 TRBD2 TGTGCCAGCAGTCCGGGACTAGCGGGGGGACATACGCAGTATTTT CASSPGLAGGHTQYF
TRBJ2-5 NA TRBV12-3/TRBV12-4 NA TGTGCCAGCAGTTTCACGGGGCTAGCAGGCGAGACCCAGTACTTC CASSFTGLAGETQYF
TRBJ1-1 NA TRBV7-2 TRBD1 TGTGCCAGCAGCTTAATGGGACAGGGGGGCAACACTGAAGCTTTCTTT CASSLMGQGGNTEAFF
TRBJ1-5 once TRBV6-6 NA TGTGCCAGCAGTTTGGGGACAAAACATCAGCCCCAGCATTTT CASSLGTKHQPQHF
TRBJ1-6 NA TRBV7-2 NA TGTGCCAGCAGCTTGGCGGGGAAGAAGAATTCACCCCTCCACTTT CASSLAGKKNSPLHF
TRBJ1-1 many TRBV6-5 NA TGTGCCAGCAGCCACCAACAGACGAACACTGAAGCTTTCTTT CASSHQQTNTEAFF
TRBJ2-2 many TRBV4-1 NA TGCGCCAGCAGCCAGGTGGACCTAATCGTGTCGGGGGAGCTGTTTTTT CASSQVDLIVSGELFF
TRBJ1-5 many TRBV2 NA TGTGCCAGCAGTGGGCAGGGTAACAATCAGCCCCAGCATTTT CASSGQGNNQPQHF
TRBJ2-1 NA TRBV10-1 TRBD2 TGCGCCAGCAGACAAGCGGGAGCGGGCAATGAGCAGTTCTTC CASRQAGAGNEQFF
TRBJ2-5 NA TRBV7-6 TRBD2 TGTGCCACGGGGGGGGCCCTTCAAGAGACCCAGTACTTC CATGGALQETQYF
TRBJ2-5 NA TRBV19 NA TGTGCCAGTAGTATAGGTTCAGTAGCGGAAGAGACCCAGTACTTC CASSIGSVAEETQYF
TRBJ2-1 many TRBV20-1 TRBD2 TGCAGTGCTGGAACTAGCGGGACAATGAAGCAGTTCTTC CSAGTSGTMKQFF
TRBJ2-6 once TRBV7-2 NA TGTGCCAGCAGCTTAGCGAACCCTGGGGCCAACGTCCTGACTTTC CASSLANPGANVLTF
TRBJ1-4 many TRBV10-3 NA TGTGCCATCAAGGGGGGGAACGGGAATGAAAAACTGTTTTTT CAIKGGNGNEKLFF
TRBJ1-5 NA TRBV11-2 NA TGTGCCAGCAGCCCGGACGGGCGTAGCAATCAGCCCCAGCATTTT CASSPDGRSNQPQHF
TRBJ1-3 NA TRBV7-8 TRBD1 TGTGCCAGCAGCGAGCGCACAGGGGAAGTGAGAAACACCATATATTTT CASSERTGEVRNTIYF
TRBJ1-5 NA TRBV2 NA TGTGCCAGCGTCAGGGAGGTCAATCAGCCCCAGCATTTT CASVREVNQPQHF
TRBJ1-1 NA TRBV5-5 TRBD1 TGTGCCAGCGGCTTGTCGGCAGGGGGCATCATGAACACTGAAGCTTTCTTT CASGLSAGGIMNTEAFF
TRBJ2-7 many TRBV7-9 TRBD1 TGTGCCAGCAGCTTAGCCTTCCCGAGGTCATTGACAGGGACCTCCTACGAGCAGTACTTC CASSLAFPRSLTGTSYEQYF
TRBJ1-2 once TRBV20-1 TRBD1 TGCAGTGCTAGAGATGAGGGACAGGGTAACTATGGCTACACCTTC CSARDEGQGNYGYTF
TRBJ2-3 many TRBV6-1 NA TGTGCCAGTTTACAGGGAAATACGCAGTATTTT CASLQGNTQYF
TRBJ1-1 many TRBV24-1 NA TGTGCCACCCAACAAGGGACTGAAGCTTTCTTT CATQQGTEAFF
TRBJ2-7 NA TRBV29-1 TRBD2 TGCAGCGCTGGAGGACTAGCGGGATTCTCCTACGAGCAGTACTTC CSAGGLAGFSYEQYF
TRBJ1-2 NA TRBV12-3/TRBV12-4 NA TGTGCCAGCAGTTTAGGCTCCTTCCACTCCTATGGCTACACCTTC CASSLGSFHSYGYTF
TRBJ1-2 NA TRBV7-2 NA TGTGCCAGCAGCCGAGGCGGGGGCAACTATGGCTACACCTTC CASSRGGGNYGYTF
TRBJ1-1 once TRBV5-1 NA TGCGCCAGCAGCTTGAGTGAAATGTTGGGGACTGAAGCTTTCTTT CASSLSEMLGTEAFF
TRBJ2-5 NA TRBV12-3/TRBV12-4 TRBD1 TGTGCCAGCAGCAGAGGGACAGGGGAAGAGACCCAGTACTTC CASSRGTGEETQYF
TRBJ2-3 few TRBV5-1 TRBD2 TGCGCCGGCAGCCTAGCGGGGGGGCCGCCTAGCACAGATACGCAGTATTTT CAGSLAGGPPSTDTQYF
TRBJ1-2 NA TRBV5-1 NA TGCGCCAGCAGCTTGGGTTCCGAAACCGATGGCTACACCTTC CASSLGSETDGYTF
TRBJ1-2 NA TRBV10-3 NA TGTGCCATCAGCGGGGCCTGGGGCTACACCTTC CAISGAWGYTF
TRBJ2-7 NA TRBV11-3 TRBD1 TGTGCCAGCAGCCCGGGGACAGTGAAGGGGAACGAGCAGTACTTC CASSPGTVKGNEQYF
TRBJ1-1 many TRBV11-2 NA TGTGCCAGCAGCTTACTTGGGGGGGTGAACACTGAAGCTTTCTTT CASSLLGGVNTEAFF
TRBJ2-7 many TRBV7-2 TRBD1 TGTGCCAGCAGCTCCCCGGGACAGGGGGGGGTGCAGTACTTC CASSSPGQGGVQYF
TRBJ2-7 NA TRBV6-5 TRBD1 TGTGCCAGCAGTTACTCAGGACAGGGGGGCACCTACGAGCAGTACTTC CASSYSGQGGTYEQYF
TRBJ1-2 many TRBV15 NA TGTGCCACCAGCAGAGTATTCGGAGAGGGTGGCTACACCTTC CATSRVFGEGGYTF
TRBJ1-5 few TRBV30 TRBD1 TGTGCCTGGAGTATGACAGGGGTGGACAATCAGCCCCAGCATTTT CAWSMTGVDNQPQHF
TRBJ1-2 once TRBV25-1 NA TGTGCCAGCAGTGAATATGAGGATGCTAACTATGGCTACACCTTC CASSEYEDANYGYTF
TRBJ1-2 many TRBV12-3/TRBV12-4 NA TGTGCCAGCAGTCCCGACAGTTGGGGCTACACCTTC CASSPDSWGYTF
TRBJ1-1 NA TRBV7-9 NA TGTGCCAGCAGCTTAATGCTTGGGGCTTTCTTT CASSLMLGAFF
TRBJ1-1 many TRBV19 NA TGTGCCAGTAGTGCAGGAAGGAACACTGAAGCTTTCTTT CASSAGRNTEAFF
TRBJ1-2 NA TRBV19 TRBD1 TGTGCCAGTAGGAACCGACAGGGTATCTATGGCTACACCTTC CASRNRQGIYGYTF
TRBJ2-3 NA TRBV20-1 NA TGCAGTGCTAGAGTGGCTCTACGAGATACGCAGTATTTT CSARVALRDTQYF
TRBJ2-1 NA TRBV20-1 NA NA CSVSLLAGYNEQFFAGYNEQFF
TRBJ2-5 NA TRBV7-9 NA TGTGCCAGCGGGCCCCTAGAGACCCAGTACTTC CASGPLETQYF
TRBJ1-1 many TRBV29-1 NA TGCAGCGTTGAAGGTCGTGGAGCTTTCTTT CSVEGRGAFF
TRBJ1-1 NA TRBV2 NA TGTGCGACGTCGAATGGTTGGAACACTGAAGCTTTCTTT CATSNGWNTEAFF